The rows below give T cell receptor beta chains drawn from one sample of a study of cytomegalovirus exposure and HLA in healthy donors. Only in-frame clones appear in the TCRdb table, and some are missing; sequencing was by immunoSEQ multiplex PCR. This repertoire shows around 300,000 clones, around 90% found once; its top ten account for more than 0.95%. The sequenced sample consisted of PBMCs. These receptors were obtained from a man aged 25-45 years in good health and CMV-seronegative. Each CDR3 is given with its conserved first and last residue. A D gene is named only where the DNA matches it firmly. For some rows the clone size is stated as once, few or many, or as a class when expanded; others skip it.

cdr3_nt: TGTGCCAGCAGTTACCCCAGGGCGGGGACCCAGCATTTT
cdr3_aa: CASSYPRAGTQHF
d_call: -
clone_size: -
j_call: TRBJ1-5
v_call: TRBV6-5

cdr3_nt: TGCGCCAGCACCTCGGGACAGGGTCAGTACAATGAGCAGTTCTTC
cdr3_aa: CASTSGQGQYNEQFF
d_call: TRBD1
clone_size: -
j_call: TRBJ2-1
v_call: TRBV5-1

cdr3_nt: TGTGCCAGCAGTCCCCTTAGCGGGGGGGAGTACGAGCAGTACTTC
cdr3_aa: CASSPLSGGEYEQYF
d_call: TRBD2
clone_size: once
j_call: TRBJ2-7
v_call: TRBV6-6

cdr3_nt: TGCGCCAGCAGTGAGTCTCTAGCACCGGATGAGCAGTTCTTC
cdr3_aa: CASSESLAPDEQFF
d_call: -
clone_size: -
j_call: TRBJ2-1
v_call: TRBV10-2

cdr3_nt: TGCGCCACCTCGGACATTTTGAACACCGGGGAGCTGTTTTTT
cdr3_aa: CATSDILNTGELFF
d_call: -
clone_size: -
j_call: TRBJ2-2
v_call: TRBV4-1

cdr3_nt: TGTGCCAGCAGCTTGATACAGACCTACGAGCAGTACTTC
cdr3_aa: CASSLIQTYEQYF
d_call: -
clone_size: -
j_call: TRBJ2-7
v_call: TRBV5-4

cdr3_nt: TGTGCCAGCAGCAAAGCGGGACACAACACTGAAGCTTTCTTT
cdr3_aa: CASSKAGHNTEAFF
d_call: -
clone_size: -
j_call: TRBJ1-1
v_call: TRBV21-1

cdr3_nt: TGCAGCGTTGAAGGACAGGGGGCTTACGAGCAGTACTTC
cdr3_aa: CSVEGQGAYEQYF
d_call: TRBD1
clone_size: -
j_call: TRBJ2-7
v_call: TRBV29-1

cdr3_nt: TGTGCCACCAGCGAAGACAGGGAAACCTACGAGCAGTACTTC
cdr3_aa: CATSEDRETYEQYF
d_call: TRBD1
clone_size: -
j_call: TRBJ2-7
v_call: TRBV15

cdr3_nt: TGTGCCAGCAGCTCCCTGGCGCTGCGGGGGGTACAAGAGACCCAGTACTTC
cdr3_aa: CASSSLALRGVQETQYF
d_call: TRBD2
clone_size: -
j_call: TRBJ2-5
v_call: TRBV7-9

cdr3_nt: TGCGCCAGCAAAGGGTCGAGGACTAGCGGCGACAATGAGCAGTTCTTC
cdr3_aa: CASKGSRTSGDNEQFF
d_call: TRBD2
clone_size: -
j_call: TRBJ2-1
v_call: TRBV10-1

cdr3_nt: TGTGCCAGCAGCGTATTCGGTGTGTCAGGGGGGGAGACCCAGTACTTC
cdr3_aa: CASSVFGVSGGETQYF
d_call: -
clone_size: -
j_call: TRBJ2-5
v_call: TRBV9

cdr3_nt: TGCAGCGTTGTAAGGGACAGGGGAGACACTGAAGCTTTCTTT
cdr3_aa: CSVVRDRGDTEAFF
d_call: TRBD1
clone_size: once
j_call: TRBJ1-1
v_call: TRBV29-1

cdr3_nt: TGTGCCAGCAGCTTGGGGGGCAGGGGCCCGGGGGAGCAGTACTTC
cdr3_aa: CASSLGGRGPGEQYF
d_call: -
clone_size: -
j_call: TRBJ2-7
v_call: TRBV5-4

cdr3_nt: TGTGCCAGTAGTATAACAGGGGGCCTGGATGCGCCTGAGCAGTTCTTC
cdr3_aa: CASSITGGLDAPEQFF
d_call: TRBD1
clone_size: -
j_call: TRBJ2-1
v_call: TRBV19

cdr3_nt: TGTGCCAGCAGCTGGACAGGGTCCGTGGGGGAGACCCAGTACTTC
cdr3_aa: CASSWTGSVGETQYF
d_call: TRBD1
clone_size: -
j_call: TRBJ2-5
v_call: TRBV6-5

cdr3_nt: TGTGCCAGCACCCTGGGGGGGGAGGAGACCCAGTACTTC
cdr3_aa: CASTLGGEETQYF
d_call: TRBD2
clone_size: -
j_call: TRBJ2-5
v_call: TRBV6-1

cdr3_nt: TGTGCCAGCAGTTTAGTGGCCACAGGGGGACTAATTCGCGAGCAGTACTTC
cdr3_aa: CASSLVATGGLIREQYF
d_call: -
clone_size: -
j_call: TRBJ2-7
v_call: TRBV27

cdr3_nt: TGTGCCAGCAGCTTAGATTTTACGGGGGGCCGGCGGAAGTTCTTC
cdr3_aa: CASSLDFTGGRRKFF
d_call: -
clone_size: -
j_call: TRBJ2-1
v_call: TRBV11-2

cdr3_nt: TGTGCCAGCAGCTCCCGGGACAGGGGTTACACCGGGGAGCTGTTTTTT
cdr3_aa: CASSSRDRGYTGELFF
d_call: TRBD1
clone_size: -
j_call: TRBJ2-2
v_call: TRBV7-8

cdr3_nt: TGTGCCAGCAGCCCAATTAACAGAGACACAGATACGCAGTATTTT
cdr3_aa: CASSPINRDTDTQYF
d_call: -
clone_size: -
j_call: TRBJ2-3
v_call: TRBV11-2

cdr3_nt: TGCAGTGCTCCCACAGGGGGCGAGCAGTACTTC
cdr3_aa: CSAPTGGEQYF
d_call: TRBD1
clone_size: -
j_call: TRBJ2-7
v_call: TRBV20-1

cdr3_nt: TGTGCCAGCTCATCCTCTACAGGGAATACCGGAAACACCATATATTTT
cdr3_aa: CASSSSTGNTGNTIYF
d_call: -
clone_size: -
j_call: TRBJ1-3
v_call: TRBV18

cdr3_nt: TGTGCCAGCAGCTTAAGGCGACCTAGCGGGGGGGTCACAGATACGCAGTATTTT
cdr3_aa: CASSLRRPSGGVTDTQYF
d_call: TRBD2
clone_size: -
j_call: TRBJ2-3
v_call: TRBV7-8